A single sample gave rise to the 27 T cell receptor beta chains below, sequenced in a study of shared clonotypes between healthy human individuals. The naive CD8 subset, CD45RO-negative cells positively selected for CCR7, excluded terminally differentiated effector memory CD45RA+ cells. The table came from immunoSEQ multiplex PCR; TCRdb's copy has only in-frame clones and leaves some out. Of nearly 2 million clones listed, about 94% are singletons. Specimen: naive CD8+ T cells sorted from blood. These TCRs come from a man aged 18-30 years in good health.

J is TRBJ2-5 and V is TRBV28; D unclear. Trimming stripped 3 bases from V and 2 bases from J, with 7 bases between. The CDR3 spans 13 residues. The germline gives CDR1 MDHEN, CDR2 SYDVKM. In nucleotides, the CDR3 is TGTGCCAGCAGTTTGGGCAGGCAAGAGACCCAGTACTTC. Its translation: CASSLGRQETQYF.

CDR3 DNA sequence: TGCAGCGTTGTGGGGTGGGGATCGGGCGAGACCCAGTACTTC. Protein: CSVVGWGSGETQYF. V gene TRBV29-1 combines with J gene TRBJ2-5; D gene unclear. The V gene lost 4 bases and the J gene lost 5 bases, with 17 bases spanning the gap. The CDR3 is 14 amino acids. Germline V CDR1 and CDR2: SQVTM, ANQGSEA.

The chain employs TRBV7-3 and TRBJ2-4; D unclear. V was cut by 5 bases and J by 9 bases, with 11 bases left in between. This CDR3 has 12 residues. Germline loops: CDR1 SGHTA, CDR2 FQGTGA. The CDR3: CASSPPGGIQYF. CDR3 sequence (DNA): TGTGCCAGCAGCCCCCCAGGTGGCATTCAGTACTTC.

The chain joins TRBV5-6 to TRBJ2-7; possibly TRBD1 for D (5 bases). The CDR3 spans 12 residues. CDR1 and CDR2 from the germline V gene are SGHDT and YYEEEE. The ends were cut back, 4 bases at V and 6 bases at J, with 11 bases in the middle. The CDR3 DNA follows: TGTGCCAGCAGCAATGTAAGGGGCGAGCAGTACTTC. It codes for CASSNVRGEQYF.

Written as DNA, the CDR3 is TGTGCCAGCAGTCGATCCGGGACAGACTACGAGCAGTACTTC. Its protein is CASSRSGTDYEQYF. The chain combines TRBV6-5 with TRBJ2-7; 7 bases are a match to TRBD1. V lost 5 bases, J lost 3 bases, and 7 bases stayed unmatched. Per germline, CDR1 MNHEY and CDR2 SVGAGI. CDR3 length: 14 residues.

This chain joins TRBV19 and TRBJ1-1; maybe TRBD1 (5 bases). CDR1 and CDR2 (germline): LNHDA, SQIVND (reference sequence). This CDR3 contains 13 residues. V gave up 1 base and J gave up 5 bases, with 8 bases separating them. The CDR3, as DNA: TGTGCCAGTAGTATAGGCAGGGTTACTGAAGCTTTCTTT. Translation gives CASSIGRVTEAFF. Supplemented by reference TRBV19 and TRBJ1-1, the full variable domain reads DGGITQSPKYLFRKEGQNVTLSCEQNLNHDAMYWYRQDPGQGLRLIYYSQIVNDFQKGDIAEGYSVSREKKESFPLTVTSAQKNPTAFYLCASSIGRVTEAFFGQGTRLTVV.

This CDR3 is CASSLTSGPIYEQYF. CDR3 DNA sequence: TGTGCCAGCAGCTTAACGTCGGGGCCGATCTACGAGCAGTACTTC. The rearrangement uses TRBV11-2 and TRBJ2-7; D could derive from TRBD1 or TRBD2 (5 bases each). CDR1 and CDR2 (germline): SGHAT, FQNNGV. Trimming took 2 bases from V and 3 from J, leaving 14 bases between them. CDR3 length: 15 amino acids.

CDR3 residues: CASTISGGPDNEQFF. In DNA, the CDR3 is TGTGCCTCCACGATCAGCGGGGGGCCCGACAATGAGCAGTTCTTC. The rearrangement uses TRBV11-2 and TRBJ2-1, with 9 bases identical to TRBD2. Unmatched junction bases numbered 13, after V lost 11 bases and J lost 5 bases. In germline, CDR1 is SGHAT, CDR2 FQNNGV. The length of the CDR3 is 15 residues.

In DNA, the CDR3 is TGTGCCAGCGCCACGGAGGCATTTAACTATGGCTACACCTTC. This encodes CASATEAFNYGYTF. V gene TRBV6-1 combines with J gene TRBJ1-2; D unresolved. V was shortened by 8 bases and J by 1 base, with 14 bases between the two germline ends. Germline CDR1 MNHNS, CDR2 SASEGT. CDR3 size: 14 residues.

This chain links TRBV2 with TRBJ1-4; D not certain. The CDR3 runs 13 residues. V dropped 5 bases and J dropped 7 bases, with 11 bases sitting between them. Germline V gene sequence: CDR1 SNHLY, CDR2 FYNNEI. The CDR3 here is CASSMGASEKLFF. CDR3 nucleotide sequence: TGTGCCAGCAGTATGGGAGCGTCTGAAAAACTGTTTTTT.

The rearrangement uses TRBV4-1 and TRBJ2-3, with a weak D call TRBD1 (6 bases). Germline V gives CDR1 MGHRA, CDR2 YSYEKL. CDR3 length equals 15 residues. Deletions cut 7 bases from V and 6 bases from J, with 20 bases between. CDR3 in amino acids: CASTLSGGRGDTQYF. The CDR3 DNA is TGCGCCAGCACCCTTTCTGGGGGCCGGGGCGATACGCAGTATTTT.

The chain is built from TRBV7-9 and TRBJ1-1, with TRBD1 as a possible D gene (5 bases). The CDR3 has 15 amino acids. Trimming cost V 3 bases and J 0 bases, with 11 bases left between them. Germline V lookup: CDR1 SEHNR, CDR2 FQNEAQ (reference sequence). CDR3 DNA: TGTGCCAGCAGCTTCGGGGACTTCTTGAACACTGAAGCTTTCTTT. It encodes CASSFGDFLNTEAFF.

CDR3 coding DNA: TGTGCCAGCAGTTATAACATAGCAACTAATGAAAAACTGTTTTTT. This codes for CASSYNIATNEKLFF. The genes are TRBV6-5 and TRBJ1-4; D is unresolved. Trimming shortened V by 3 bases and J by 0 bases, and 8 bases separated the two germline ends. Germline V gene lookup returns CDR1 MNHEY and CDR2 SVGAGI. CDR3 length: 15 residues.

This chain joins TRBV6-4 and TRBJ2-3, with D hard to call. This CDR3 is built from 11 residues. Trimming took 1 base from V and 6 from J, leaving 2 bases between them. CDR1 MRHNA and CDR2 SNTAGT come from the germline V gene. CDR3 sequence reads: CASSDWDTQYF. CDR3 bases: TGTGCCAGCAGTGACTGGGATACGCAGTATTTT.

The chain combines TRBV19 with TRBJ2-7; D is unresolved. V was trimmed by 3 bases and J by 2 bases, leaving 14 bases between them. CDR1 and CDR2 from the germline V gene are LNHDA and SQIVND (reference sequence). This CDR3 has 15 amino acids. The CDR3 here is CASSMGVNLAYEQYF. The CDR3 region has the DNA TGTGCCAGTAGTATGGGCGTTAACCTCGCCTACGAGCAGTACTTC. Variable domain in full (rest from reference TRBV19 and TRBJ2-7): DGGITQSPKYLFRKEGQNVTLSCEQNLNHDAMYWYRQDPGQGLRLIYYSQIVNDFQKGDIAEGYSVSREKKESFPLTVTSAQKNPTAFYLCASSMGVNLAYEQYFGPGTRLTVT.

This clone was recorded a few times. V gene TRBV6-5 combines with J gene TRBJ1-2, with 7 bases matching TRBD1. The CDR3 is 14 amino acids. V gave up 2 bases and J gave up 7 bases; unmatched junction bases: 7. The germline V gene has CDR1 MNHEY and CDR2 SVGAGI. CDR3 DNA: TGTGCCAGCAGTTACCTGACAGGGATGATTGGCTACACCTTC. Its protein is CASSYLTGMIGYTF.

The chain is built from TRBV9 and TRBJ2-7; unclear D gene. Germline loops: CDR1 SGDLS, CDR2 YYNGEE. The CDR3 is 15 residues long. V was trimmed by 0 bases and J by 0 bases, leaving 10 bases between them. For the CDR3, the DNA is TGTGCCAGCAGCGTAGCTTTGGGAAGCTCCTACGAGCAGTACTTC. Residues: CASSVALGSSYEQYF.

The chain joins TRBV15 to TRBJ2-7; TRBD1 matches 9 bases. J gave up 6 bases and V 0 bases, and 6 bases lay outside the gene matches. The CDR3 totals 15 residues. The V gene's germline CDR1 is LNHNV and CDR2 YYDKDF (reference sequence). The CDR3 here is CATSREGQGLFEQYF. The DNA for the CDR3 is TGTGCCACCAGCAGAGAGGGACAGGGTTTATTCGAGCAGTACTTC.

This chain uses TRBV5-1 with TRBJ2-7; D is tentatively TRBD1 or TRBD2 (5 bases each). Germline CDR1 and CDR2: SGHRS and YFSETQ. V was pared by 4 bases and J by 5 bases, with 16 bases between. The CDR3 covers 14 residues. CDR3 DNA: TGCGCCAGCAGCCGGGACGAACTAAGGGACGAGCAGTACTTC. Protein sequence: CASSRDELRDEQYF.

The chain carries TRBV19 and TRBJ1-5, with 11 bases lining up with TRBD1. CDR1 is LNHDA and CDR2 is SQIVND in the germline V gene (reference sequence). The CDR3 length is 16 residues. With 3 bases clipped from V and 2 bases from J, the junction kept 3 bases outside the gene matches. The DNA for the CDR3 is TGTGCCAGTAGTATCCCGGGACAGGGGGGCAATCAGCCCCAGCATTTT. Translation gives CASSIPGQGGNQPQHF.

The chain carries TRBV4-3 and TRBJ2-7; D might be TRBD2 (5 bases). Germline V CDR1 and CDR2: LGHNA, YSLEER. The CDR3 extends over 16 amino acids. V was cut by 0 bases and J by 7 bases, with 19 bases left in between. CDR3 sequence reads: CASSQDRASRTWEQYF. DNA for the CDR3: TGCGCCAGCAGCCAAGATCGAGCTAGCCGAACCTGGGAGCAGTACTTC.

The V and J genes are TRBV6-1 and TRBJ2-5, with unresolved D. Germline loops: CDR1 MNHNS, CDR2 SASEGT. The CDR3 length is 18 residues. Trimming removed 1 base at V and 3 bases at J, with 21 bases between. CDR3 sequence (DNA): TGTGCCAGCAGTGAAGAGGAATGGTCTGCAGCCATCGAAGAGACCCAGTACTTC. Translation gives CASSEEEWSAAIEETQYF.

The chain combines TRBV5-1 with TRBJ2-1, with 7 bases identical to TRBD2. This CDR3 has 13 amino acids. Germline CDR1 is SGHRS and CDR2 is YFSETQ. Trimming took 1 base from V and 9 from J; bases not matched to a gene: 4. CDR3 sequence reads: CASSLPSGLEQFF. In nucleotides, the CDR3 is TGCGCCAGCAGCTTGCCTAGCGGCCTTGAGCAGTTCTTC.

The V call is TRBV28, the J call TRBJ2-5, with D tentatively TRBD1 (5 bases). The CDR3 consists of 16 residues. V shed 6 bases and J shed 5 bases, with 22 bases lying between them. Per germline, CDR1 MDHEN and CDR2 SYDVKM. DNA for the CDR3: TGTGCCAGCAGGCCAACTAACTCAGGGTTTCGCGAGACCCAGTACTTC. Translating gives CASRPTNSGFRETQYF. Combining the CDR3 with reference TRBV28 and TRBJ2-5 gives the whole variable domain DVKVTQSSRYLVKRTGEKVFLECVQDMDHENMFWYRQDPGLGLRLIYFSYDVKMKEKGDIPEGYSVSREKKERFSLILESASTNQTSMYLCASRPTNSGFRETQYFGPGTRLLVL.

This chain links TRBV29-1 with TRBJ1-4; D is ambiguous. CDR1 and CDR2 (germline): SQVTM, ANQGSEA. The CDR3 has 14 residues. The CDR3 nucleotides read TGCAGTGCCCTTGATAGTGCAACTAATGAAAAACTGTTTTTT. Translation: CSALDSATNEKLFF.

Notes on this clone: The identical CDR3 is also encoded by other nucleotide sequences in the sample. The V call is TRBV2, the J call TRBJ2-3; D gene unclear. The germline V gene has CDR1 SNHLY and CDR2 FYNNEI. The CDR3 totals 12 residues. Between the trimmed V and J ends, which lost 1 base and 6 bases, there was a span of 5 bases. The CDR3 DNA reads TGTGCCAGCAGTGAAGTGGCGGATACGCAGTATTTT. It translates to CASSEVADTQYF.

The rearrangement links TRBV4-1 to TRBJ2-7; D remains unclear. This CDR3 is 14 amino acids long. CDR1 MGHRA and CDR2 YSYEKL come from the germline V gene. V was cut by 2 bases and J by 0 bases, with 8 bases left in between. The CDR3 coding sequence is TGCGCCAGCAGCCAAAGAGAGCTCTCCTACGAGCAGTACTTC. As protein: CASSQRELSYEQYF.